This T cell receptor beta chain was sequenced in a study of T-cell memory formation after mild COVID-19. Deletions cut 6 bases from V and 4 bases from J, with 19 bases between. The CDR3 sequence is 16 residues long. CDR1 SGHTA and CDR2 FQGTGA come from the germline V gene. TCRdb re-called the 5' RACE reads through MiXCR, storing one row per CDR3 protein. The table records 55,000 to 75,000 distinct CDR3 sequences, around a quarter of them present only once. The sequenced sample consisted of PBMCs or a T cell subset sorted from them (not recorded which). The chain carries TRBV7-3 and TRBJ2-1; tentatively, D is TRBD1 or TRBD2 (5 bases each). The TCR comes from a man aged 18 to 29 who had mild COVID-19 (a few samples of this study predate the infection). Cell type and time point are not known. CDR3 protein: CASSITPGRQYNEQFF. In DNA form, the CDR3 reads TGTGCCAGCAGTATTACCCCGGGACGTCAATACAATGAGCAGTTCTTC.